The clone carrying this T cell receptor beta chain was detected only a few times. Its antigen is not known. Each CDR3 protein gets one entry after TCRdb re-called the 5' RACE reads with MiXCR. The repertoire includes 330,000 or so distinct CDR3 sequences, 6.5% to 10% of them detected once, and roughly 14% sits in the top ten. The sample comes from a study of CD8 T cells in ankylosing spondylitis. Points from the study as a whole: Made up of eight or nine highly homologous variants, a TCR beta motif appeared characteristic of ankylosing spondylitis blood.

This TCR was sampled from a male donor with ankylosing spondylitis. Sequencing was done on a sample of blood, either unsorted or a sorted T cell fraction (not recorded which).

The CDR3 nucleotides are TGTGCCAGCAGGCGGGACGGAAGATCCTACGAGCAGTACTTC. It yields the protein CASRRDGRSYEQYF. The gene calls are TRBV12-3 or TRBV12-4 and TRBJ2-7; TRBD2 is a possible D gene (6 bases). V dropped 6 bases and J dropped 1 base, with 13 bases sitting between them. The CDR3 covers 14 residues.